A single sample is the source of the 32 T cell receptor beta chains below, sequenced in a study of control samples from healthy donors and cancer patients. The data were produced by immunoSEQ multiplex PCR, yet TCRdb's version contains in-frame clones alone and is incomplete. The sample yields 150,000 to 200,000 clones, about 92% seen once. Material: blood. The receptors were sampled from a man aged 25-40 years in good health.

The chain combines TRBV15 with TRBJ2-3; 11 positions match TRBD2. Trimming removed 3 bases from V and 6 bases from J; junction bases left unmatched: 11. Germline values: CDR1 LNHNV, CDR2 YYDKDF (reference sequence). There are 17 residues in the CDR3. CDR3 residues: CATSSSGLAALTDTQYF. For the CDR3, the DNA is TGTGCCACCAGCAGTTCGGGACTAGCGGCCCTCACGGATACGCAGTATTTT.

The chain joins TRBV9 to TRBJ2-6; perhaps TRBD2 as D (6 bases). The V gene's germline CDR1 is SGDLS and CDR2 YYNGEE. Trimming cost V 2 bases and J 0 bases, with 9 bases left between them. The CDR3 totals 16 residues. CDR3 residues: CASSVGGASGANVLTF. DNA for the CDR3: TGTGCCAGCAGCGTGGGGGGAGCCTCTGGGGCCAACGTCCTGACTTTC. Together with reference TRBV9 and TRBJ2-6, the CDR3 gives the full variable domain: DSGVTQTPKHLITATGQRVTLRCSPRSGDLSVYWYQQSLDQGLQFLIQYYNGEERAKGNILERFSAQQFPDLHSELNLSSLELGDSALYFCASSVGGASGANVLTFGAGSRLTVL.

For the CDR3, the DNA is TGTGCCAGCTCACCAGGTCAACTTTCCTACGAGCAGTACTTC. Translation: CASSPGQLSYEQYF. The V gene is TRBV18, the J gene TRBJ2-7; D is uncertain. This CDR3 spans 14 amino acids. V shed 2 bases and J shed 1 base, with 9 bases lying between them. Looked up from germline, CDR1 is KGHSH and CDR2 is LQKENI.

V is TRBV11-2 and J is TRBJ2-7; D ambiguous. The V gene lost 0 bases and the J gene lost 4 bases, with 4 bases spanning the gap. The CDR3 contains 12 residues. CDR1 and CDR2 from the germline V gene are SGHAT and FQNNGV. DNA of the CDR3: TGTGCCAGCAGCTTAGAGGGGTACGAGCAGTACTTC. Its translation: CASSLEGYEQYF.

The V gene is TRBV19, the J gene TRBJ2-5, with 8 bases lining up with TRBD2. The CDR3 contains 13 residues. V shed 5 bases and J 3 bases; nucleotides not matched to a gene: 2. From germline, CDR1 is LNHDA and CDR2 SQIVND (reference sequence). CDR3 in amino acids: CASSGRGEETQYF. The CDR3 DNA sequence: TGTGCCAGTAGTGGGCGGGGGGAAGAGACCCAGTACTTC.

This clone was seen only a few times. The chain combines TRBV7-9 with TRBJ1-2; TRBD1 agrees at 9 bases. The length of the CDR3 is 14 residues. Germline CDR1 and CDR2: SEHNR and FQNEAQ (reference sequence). J lost 4 bases, V lost 4 bases, and 4 bases had no gene match. The CDR3: CASSSTGGFYGYTF. Here the CDR3 DNA reads TGTGCCAGCAGCTCCACAGGGGGCTTCTATGGCTACACCTTC.

The chain is built from TRBV7-2 and TRBJ2-7; TRBD2 agrees at 9 bases. There are 13 residues in the CDR3. V gave up 3 bases and J gave up 4 bases; unmatched junction bases: 1. Germline V gives CDR1 SGHTA, CDR2 FQGNSA. In DNA, the CDR3 is TGTGCCAGCAGCTTCACTAGCGGGTACGAGCAGTACTTC. Residues: CASSFTSGYEQYF.

V is TRBV5-1 and J is TRBJ2-1; no clear D gene. V shed 1 base and J shed 6 bases, with 8 bases lying between them. Per germline, CDR1 SGHRS and CDR2 YFSETQ. The CDR3 consists of 13 residues. The chain's CDR3 is CASSLSSPNEQFF. The CDR3 DNA follows: TGCGCCAGCAGCTTGAGTTCCCCCAATGAGCAGTTCTTC. Full variable domain (remainder filled in from reference TRBV5-1 and TRBJ2-1): KAGVTQTPRYLIKTRGQQVTLSCSPISGHRSVSWYQQTPGQGLQFLFEYFSETQRNKGNFPGRFSGRQFSNSRSEMNVSTLELGDSALYLCASSLSSPNEQFFGPGTRLTVL.

This chain connects TRBV15 to TRBJ2-1; 14 bases are a match to TRBD2. Germline lookup yields CDR1 LNHNV and CDR2 YYDKDF (reference sequence). This CDR3 is built from 18 residues. The V segment lost 0 bases and the J segment 2 bases; nucleotides outside the gene matches: 3. This CDR3 is CATSREETSGRAYNEQFF. CDR3 sequence (DNA): TGTGCCACCAGCAGAGAAGAGACTAGCGGGAGGGCCTACAATGAGCAGTTCTTC.

This clone occurred once. The chain recombines TRBV19 with TRBJ2-3; TRBD1 agrees at 8 bases. CDR3 length equals 15 residues. Germline assignment: CDR1 LNHDA and CDR2 SQIVND (reference sequence). Germline trimming cut 4 bases from V and 4 bases from J; bases unmatched to any gene: 7. CDR3 coding DNA: TGTGCCAGTAGTACGCGACAGGGGAGCTCAGATACGCAGTATTTT. It yields the protein CASSTRQGSSDTQYF.

The chain links TRBV11-2 to TRBJ2-7; D may correspond to TRBD1 or TRBD2 (5 bases each). Between the trimmed V and J ends, which lost 5 bases and 6 bases, there was a span of 17 bases. The CDR3 consists of 14 residues. Per germline, CDR1 SGHAT and CDR2 FQNNGV. CDR3: CASSVARQGAEQYF. The CDR3, as DNA: TGTGCCAGCAGCGTCGCAAGGCAGGGAGCCGAGCAGTACTTC.

The V and J genes are TRBV7-9 and TRBJ2-1; TRBD2 might be the D (6 bases). CDR3 length equals 15 residues. Germline loops: CDR1 SEHNR, CDR2 FQNEAQ (reference sequence). Trimming shortened V by 5 bases and J by 0 bases, and 11 bases separated the two germline ends. Here the CDR3 reads CASSPVTSSYNEQFF. For the CDR3, the DNA is TGTGCCAGCAGCCCCGTGACTAGCTCCTACAATGAGCAGTTCTTC.

The J gene is TRBJ1-4, the V gene TRBV10-2; tentatively, D is TRBD1 (6 bases). V shed 8 bases and J shed 1 base, with 11 bases lying between them. CDR3 size: 14 residues. Germline CDR1 WSHSY, CDR2 SAAADI. The CDR3, as DNA: TGCGCCAGCGGCACCAGGGGAACTAATGAAAAACTGTTTTTT. This encodes CASGTRGTNEKLFF.

The rearrangement links TRBV30 to TRBJ1-6, with D perhaps matching TRBD1 (6 bases). V shed 8 bases and J shed 1 base, with 15 bases lying between them. This CDR3 has 15 amino acids. Germline lookup yields CDR1 GTSNPN and CDR2 SVGIG (reference sequence). The CDR3 protein is CALHRERSYNSPLHF. CDR3 coding DNA: TGTGCCCTTCACAGGGAACGGTCCTATAATTCACCCCTCCACTTT. Full variable domain (rest looked up from reference TRBV30 and TRBJ1-6): SQTIHQWPATLVQPVGSPLSLECTVEGTSNPNLYWYRQAAGRGLQLLFYSVGIGQISSEVPQNLSASRPQDRQFILSSKKLLLSDSGFYLCALHRERSYNSPLHFGNGTRLTVT.

The genes are TRBV11-2 and TRBJ1-6, with 7 bases that match TRBD1. CDR1 is SGHAT and CDR2 is FQNNGV in the germline V gene. V lost 5 bases, J lost 5 bases, and 6 bases stayed unmatched. This CDR3 spans 15 amino acids. CDR3 amino acids: CASSPRDRNNSPLHF. The CDR3 DNA reads as TGTGCCAGCAGCCCCCGGGACAGAAATAATTCACCCCTCCACTTT.

The chain carries TRBV7-5 and TRBJ1-6. TRBV7-5 is a pseudogene segment. The CDR3 totals 16 residues. The CDR3 is CVRSLLQTPYNSPLHF. CDR3 coding DNA: TGTGTCAGAAGCTTACTCCAAACCCCATATAATTCACCCCTCCACTTT.

The chain recombines TRBV6-5 with TRBJ1-5; D is ambiguous. The CDR3 is 13 residues long. Germline-derived CDR1 and CDR2 are MNHEY and SVGAGI. V dropped 10 bases and J dropped 6 bases, with 16 bases sitting between them. The CDR3 spells CATKALLGQPQHF. The DNA for the CDR3 is TGTGCCACCAAAGCCCTTTTGGGTCAGCCCCAGCATTTT.

This clone was detected once. The rearrangement links TRBV29-1 to TRBJ1-2; D gene ambiguous. The germline CDR1 and CDR2 sequences are SQVTM and ANQGSEA. This CDR3 has 13 amino acids. V lost 1 base to trimming and J lost 4 bases, with 10 bases between them. CDR3 in amino acids: CSVEGGRPYGYTF. The CDR3 region has the DNA TGCAGCGTTGAAGGCGGCAGGCCCTATGGCTACACCTTC.

In this sample, this clone turned up once. This rearrangement joins TRBV19 to TRBJ1-6; D might be TRBD1 (5 bases). V lost 8 bases and J lost 9, with 17 bases in between. The CDR3 totals 14 residues. CDR1 LNHDA and CDR2 SQIVND come from the germline V gene (reference sequence). Here the CDR3 DNA reads TGTGCCAGTGCCCCCGGGCAGGGTGGTTCACCCCTCCACTTT. It codes for CASAPGQGGSPLHF.

The CDR3 bases are TGTGCCAGCAGCTTAGCACCTTGGGGGACTGAAGCTTTCTTT. This encodes CASSLAPWGTEAFF. The J gene is TRBJ1-1, the V gene TRBV7-8; tentative D call: TRBD1 (5 bases). The germline gives CDR1 SGHVS, CDR2 FQNEAQ. V was clipped by 0 bases and J by 5 bases, with 10 bases between them. The CDR3 is made up of 14 amino acids.

This rearrangement joins TRBV7-9 to TRBJ2-7, with 9 bases that match TRBD2. Germline-derived CDR1 and CDR2 are SEHNR and FQNEAQ (reference sequence). The CDR3 is made up of 14 amino acids. The junction had 2 bases not matched to a gene; V was cut back by 3 bases and J by 2 bases. The CDR3 here is CASSLTSGTYEQYF. CDR3 DNA sequence: TGTGCCAGCAGCTTGACTAGCGGAACCTACGAGCAGTACTTC.

This chain joins TRBV5-1 and TRBJ2-1; D gene uncertain. V was cut by 4 bases and J by 5 bases, with 7 bases left in between. The CDR3 is 12 amino acids. Germline CDR1 SGHRS, CDR2 YFSETQ. The DNA of the CDR3 is TGCGCCAGCAGCCGCAATAACAATGAGCAGTTCTTC. Translation: CASSRNNNEQFF. Complete variable domain (other parts from reference TRBV5-1 and TRBJ2-1): KAGVTQTPRYLIKTRGQQVTLSCSPISGHRSVSWYQQTPGQGLQFLFEYFSETQRNKGNFPGRFSGRQFSNSRSEMNVSTLELGDSALYLCASSRNNNEQFFGPGTRLTVL.

The J gene is TRBJ2-7, the V gene TRBV5-1, with TRBD2 as a possible D gene (7 bases). V lost 4 bases to trimming and J lost 6 bases, with 17 bases between them. This CDR3 comprises 14 residues. Per germline, CDR1 SGHRS and CDR2 YFSETQ. In DNA, the CDR3 is TGCGCCAGCAGCCGGAATACGGGGGGCATCGAGCAGTACTTC. This codes for CASSRNTGGIEQYF.

The chain uses TRBV4-2 and TRBJ2-5; D is possibly TRBD1 or TRBD2 (5 bases each). The CDR3 has 16 residues. Germline CDR1 is LGHNA and CDR2 is YNFKEQ. Trimming left V 0 bases short and J 2 bases short, with 13 bases between. Here the CDR3 DNA reads TGTGCCAGCAGCCAAGAGGGTTCGGGACCACAAGAGACCCAGTACTTC. It translates to CASSQEGSGPQETQYF.

The chain has TRBV3-1 (or the pseudogene TRBV3-2) and TRBJ1-6, with a tentative D call TRBD1 (6 bases). The V gene's germline CDR1 is LGHDT and CDR2 YNNKEL (reference sequence). V lost 0 bases, J lost 3 bases, and 12 bases lay in between. This CDR3 spans 17 amino acids. In nucleotides, the CDR3 is TGTGCCAGCAGCCAAGATTGGACAGAAATCTATAATTCACCCCTCCACTTT. It yields the protein CASSQDWTEIYNSPLHF.

V gene TRBV28 combines with J gene TRBJ2-1; 9 bases fit TRBD2. With V trimmed by 3 bases and J by 5 bases, 2 bases remained unmatched. Germline CDR1 and CDR2: MDHEN and SYDVKM. The CDR3 consists of 14 residues. The CDR3 sequence is CASSFGTSNNEQFF. In DNA, the CDR3 is TGTGCCAGCAGTTTCGGGACTAGCAACAATGAGCAGTTCTTC.

This chain uses TRBV9 with TRBJ1-2, with D perhaps matching TRBD1 (5 bases). The length of the CDR3 is 16 residues. Trimming pared 3 bases from V and 8 bases from J, leaving 23 bases between. The germline gives CDR1 SGDLS, CDR2 YYNGEE. This CDR3 is CASSGYRDPLIGGYTF. CDR3 DNA: TGTGCCAGCAGCGGATACCGGGACCCACTCATCGGGGGCTACACCTTC.

V gene TRBV15 combines with J gene TRBJ1-6; tentative D call: TRBD1 (6 bases). V lost 5 bases, J lost 0 bases, and 11 bases lay in between. The germline V gene encodes CDR1 LNHNV and CDR2 YYDKDF (reference sequence). CDR3 length equals 16 residues. Written as DNA, the CDR3 is TGTGCCACCAGCGGTGGGGGCGGCTCCTATAATTCACCCCTCCACTTT. This translates into CATSGGGGSYNSPLHF.

The V call is TRBV19, the J call TRBJ2-3; no clear D gene. Trimming cost V 6 bases and J 2 bases, with 9 bases left between them. The CDR3 contains 13 residues. Looked up from germline, CDR1 is LNHDA and CDR2 is SQIVND (reference sequence). The CDR3 reads CASRSFDTDTQYF. The CDR3 DNA is TGTGCCAGTAGATCGTTTGACACAGATACGCAGTATTTT.

J is TRBJ2-1 and V is TRBV9; 10 nucleotides line up with TRBD2. This CDR3 is built from 15 residues. The junction had 6 bases not matched to a gene; V was cut back by 1 base and J by 8 bases. The germline CDR1 and CDR2 sequences are SGDLS and YYNGEE. As DNA, the CDR3 is TGTGCCAGCAGCGTAAGCGGGGGGGCCATGGATGAGCAGTTCTTC. This encodes CASSVSGGAMDEQFF. Full variable domain (outside the CDR3, taken from reference TRBV9 and TRBJ2-1): DSGVTQTPKHLITATGQRVTLRCSPRSGDLSVYWYQQSLDQGLQFLIQYYNGEERAKGNILERFSAQQFPDLHSELNLSSLELGDSALYFCASSVSGGAMDEQFFGPGTRLTVL.

The chain links TRBV3-1 (or the pseudogene TRBV3-2) to TRBJ2-1; D remains unclear. V was pared by 3 bases and J by 6 bases, with 6 bases between. Germline V gene lookup returns CDR1 LGHDT and CDR2 YNNKEL (reference sequence). This CDR3 region has 12 residues. The CDR3 coding sequence is TGTGCCAGCAGCCAGGCCCCCAATGAGCAGTTCTTC. Translating it yields CASSQAPNEQFF.

The V call is TRBV2, the J call TRBJ1-6; no clear D gene. This CDR3 contains 16 residues. CDR1 is SNHLY, CDR2 FYNNEI, per germline. V gave up 6 bases and J gave up 0 bases, with 12 bases separating them. The CDR3 protein is CASRGILSSYNSPLHF. In nucleotides, the CDR3 is TGTGCCAGCAGAGGAATACTAAGCTCCTATAATTCACCCCTCCACTTT.